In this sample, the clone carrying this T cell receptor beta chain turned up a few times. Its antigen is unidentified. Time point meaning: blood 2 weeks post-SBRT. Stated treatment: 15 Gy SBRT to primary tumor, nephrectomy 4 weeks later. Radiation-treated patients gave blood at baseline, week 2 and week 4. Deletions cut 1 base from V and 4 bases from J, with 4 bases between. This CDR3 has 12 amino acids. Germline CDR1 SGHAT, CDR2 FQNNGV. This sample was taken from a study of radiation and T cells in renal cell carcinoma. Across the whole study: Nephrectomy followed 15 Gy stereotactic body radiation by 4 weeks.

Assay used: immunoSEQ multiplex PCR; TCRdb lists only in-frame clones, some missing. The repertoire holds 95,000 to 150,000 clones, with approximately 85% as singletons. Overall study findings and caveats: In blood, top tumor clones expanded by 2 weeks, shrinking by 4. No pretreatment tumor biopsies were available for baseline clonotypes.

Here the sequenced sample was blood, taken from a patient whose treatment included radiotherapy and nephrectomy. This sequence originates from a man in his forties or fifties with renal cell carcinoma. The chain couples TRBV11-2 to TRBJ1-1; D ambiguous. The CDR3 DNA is TGTGCCAGCAGCTTAGGATTCACTGAAGCTTTCTTT. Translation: CASSLGFTEAFF.